Sequencing of this T cell receptor beta chain was carried out in a study of blood T cell repertoires in COVID-19. Clones were read by immunoSEQ multiplex PCR, and TCRdb kept only the in-frame ones, dropping some. Seen here are around 180,000 clones, roughly 77% observed once, and the top ten hold approximately 16%. This CDR3 has 15 amino acids. Trimming took 1 base from V and 8 from J; bases not matched to a gene: 8. Germline lookup yields CDR1 SGHTA and CDR2 FQGNSA. This sequence originates from a woman in her fifties or sixties with acute COVID-19. Specimen: PBMCs or T cells enriched from blood (not recorded which). The chain combines TRBV7-2 with TRBJ1-2; 9 bases are shared with TRBD1. The CDR3 sequence: CASSLDRTGGWGYTF. The CDR3 nucleotides are TGTGCCAGCAGCTTAGACCGAACAGGGGGCTGGGGCTACACCTTC.